The 19 T cell receptor beta chains below were found in one sample sequenced in a study of CD8+CD57+ T cells in acquired aplastic anemia. Researchers used genomic DNA as the template to profile TCR beta VDJ and CDR3. TCRdb reprocessed the reads via MiXCR and lists one record per CDR3 protein. This table has some 200,000 distinct CDR3 sequences, 65% appearing once. It was patients with CD8+CD57+ cell expansion by flow cytometry who were chosen for sequencing. Material for sequencing was sorted CD4+, CD8+, or CD8+CD57+ T cells (not recorded which) from PBMCs. These receptors were taken from a human donor with aplastic anemia.

V is TRBV24-1 and J is TRBJ1-2; D gene ambiguous. With 4 bases removed from V and 6 bases from J, the gap between germline ends came to 5 bases. The CDR3 spans 11 residues. Germline CDR1 reads KGHDR; CDR2 reads SFDVKD. CDR3 nucleotide sequence: TGTGCCACCAGTGAGGGGAATGGCTACACCTTC. Protein: CATSEGNGYTF.

A single count supports this clonotype. V usage is TRBV6-1 and J usage is TRBJ1-2; 8 bases fit TRBD1. CDR3 size: 14 residues. From germline, CDR1 is MNHNS and CDR2 SASEGT. J lost 3 bases, V lost 4 bases, and 4 bases had no gene match. The CDR3 sequence is CASSVRGQYYGYTF. CDR3 DNA: TGTGCCAGCAGTGTCAGGGGGCAGTACTATGGCTACACCTTC.

J is TRBJ1-2 and V is TRBV29-1, with D maybe TRBD1 (5 bases). CDR1 and CDR2 (germline): SQVTM, ANQGSEA. The V end lost 7 bases, the J end lost 4 bases, and 13 bases lay between the germline ends. This CDR3 is 12 amino acids long. The chain's CDR3 is CSGTDKFYGYTF. In DNA, the CDR3 is TGCAGCGGCACGGACAAGTTCTATGGCTACACCTTC.

The sample holds a few counts of this clonotype. The chain carries TRBV10-3 and TRBJ2-1, with D possibly matching TRBD1 (6 bases). Trimming stripped 10 bases from V and 3 bases from J, with 19 bases between. Germline CDR1 and CDR2: ENHRY and SYGVKD. CDR3 size: 15 residues. CDR3 nucleotides: TGTGCCACCCAAGGGGGTGCGGACATCTACAATGAGCAGTTCTTC. This codes for CATQGGADIYNEQFF.

This clonotype has only a few counts. V and J are TRBV14 and TRBJ2-5; D remains unclear. Per germline, CDR1 SGHDN and CDR2 FVKESK. The CDR3 consists of 13 residues. The V and J ends lost 4 bases and 2 bases respectively, with 8 bases between them. CDR3 loop: CASSPLQQETQYF. In DNA form, the CDR3 reads TGTGCCAGCAGCCCACTACAACAAGAGACCCAGTACTTC.

The V call is TRBV25-1, the J call TRBJ2-2; 11 bases fit TRBD1. The CDR3 contains 20 residues. Germline V CDR1 and CDR2: MGHDK, SYGVNS. V lost 3 bases to trimming and J lost 1 base; unmatched junction nucleotides: 13. CDR3 sequence reads: CASSELAPGGTGGNTGELFF. Written as DNA, the CDR3 is TGTGCCAGCAGTGAGTTGGCCCCGGGAGGGACAGGGGGGAACACCGGGGAGCTGTTTTTT.

Written as DNA, the CDR3 is TGTGCCAGCAGCCTCGGGGATCCGAACACCGGGGAGCTGTTTTTT. Its protein is CASSLGDPNTGELFF. V and J are TRBV7-2 and TRBJ2-2, with D tentatively TRBD2 (5 bases). The germline V gene encodes CDR1 SGHTA and CDR2 FQGNSA. The CDR3 runs 15 residues. V lost 5 bases and J 0 bases, leaving 10 bases between the germline ends.

This clonotype was seen only a few times. The chain employs TRBV27 and TRBJ1-5; D ambiguous. V was trimmed by 6 bases and J by 2 bases, leaving 5 bases between them. This CDR3 spans 12 amino acids. The germline gives CDR1 MNHEY, CDR2 SMNVEV (reference sequence). The CDR3 reads CASRGGNQPQHF. CDR3 sequence (DNA): TGTGCCAGCAGGGGAGGCAATCAGCCCCAGCATTTT.

The chain links TRBV29-1 to TRBJ2-5, with unresolved D. The germline gives CDR1 SQVTM, CDR2 ANQGSEA. Trimming removed 4 bases at V and 3 bases at J, with 9 bases between. The CDR3 contains 12 residues. The DNA of the CDR3 is TGCAGCGTTGTAGGGCAGGAAGAGACCCAGTACTTC. Translation gives CSVVGQEETQYF.

The chain uses TRBV2 and TRBJ1-5; the D gene is possibly TRBD1 (5 bases). There are 13 residues in the CDR3. Deletions cut 3 bases from V and 8 bases from J, with 11 bases between. Germline V gives CDR1 SNHLY, CDR2 FYNNEI. The DNA of the CDR3 is TGTGCCAGCAGTGACAGGGTGGGGAAGCCCCAGCATTTT. This gives the protein CASSDRVGKPQHF.

V and J are TRBV9 and TRBJ1-1, with a weak D call TRBD1 (6 bases). The CDR3 loop spans 13 amino acids. V was clipped by 1 base and J by 4 bases, with 8 bases between them. The germline gives CDR1 SGDLS, CDR2 YYNGEE. CDR3 residues: CASSVTGSTEAFF. As DNA, the CDR3 is TGTGCCAGCAGCGTAACAGGGTCCACTGAAGCTTTCTTT.

Details on this clonotype: A much larger clonotype is one base distant, so this may be a read error. The rearrangement uses TRBV27 and TRBJ1-1, with D perhaps matching TRBD1 (5 bases). The CDR3 spans 14 residues. Germline V gene data show CDR1 as MNHEY and CDR2 as SMNVEV (reference sequence). CDR3 in amino acids: CASSRGAGRTEALF. The DNA for the CDR3 is TGTGCCAGCAGCCGTGGGGCGGGACGCACTGAAGCTCTCTTT.

On this clonotype: At one of its ends the junction is not consistent with the germline gene, which may arise from a read error. The CDR3 DNA reads TGTGCCAGCAGCGCCCTGCGGGGCAAGATGAACGAGCAGCACTTC. This codes for CASSALRGKMNEQHF. This chain uses TRBV11-2 with TRBJ2-7; TRBD2 is a possible D gene (6 bases). CDR3 length: 15 residues. CDR1 SGHAT and CDR2 FQNNGV come from the germline V gene.

This clonotype was recorded only once. The chain's CDR3 is CAITRTSGAPPSGEQFF. CDR3 DNA: TGTGCCATCACCCGGACTAGCGGGGCCCCCCCTTCCGGTGAGCAGTTCTTC. The gene calls are TRBV10-3 and TRBJ2-1, with TRBD2 matching 12 bases. Trimming removed 7 bases from V and 9 bases from J; junction bases left unmatched: 16. Germline CDR1 ENHRY, CDR2 SYGVKD. The CDR3 extends over 17 amino acids.

The gene calls are TRBV10-1 and TRBJ2-3, with TRBD1 identical over 9 bases. The CDR3 covers 14 residues. The germline gives CDR1 WNHNN, CDR2 SYGVQD (reference sequence). V lost 6 bases, J lost 11 bases, and 12 bases stayed unmatched. CDR3 coding DNA: TGCGCCAGCAGCCTGTCAGTCGGGGACAGGGAGCAGTATTTT. Its protein is CASSLSVGDREQYF.

This clonotype was counted at least ten times. V and J are TRBV6-4 and TRBJ1-6; 12 positions match TRBD1. Germline assignment: CDR1 MRHNA and CDR2 SNTAGT. CDR3 length: 20 residues. J was trimmed by 8 bases and V by 3 bases; bases with no gene match: 17. This CDR3 reads CASSEYGTGGAGGDYSPLHF. The CDR3 DNA reads TGTGCCAGCAGTGAATACGGGACAGGGGGCGCAGGCGGGGATTATTCACCCCTCCACTTT.

CDR3: CASSLVGPYEQYF. For the CDR3, the DNA is TGTGCCAGCAGCTTAGTGGGACCCTACGAGCAGTACTTC. This rearrangement joins TRBV7-2 to TRBJ2-7, with D tentatively TRBD1 or TRBD2 (5 bases each). The CDR3 totals 13 residues. CDR1 is SGHTA and CDR2 is FQGNSA in the germline V gene. Trimming pared 1 base from V and 2 bases from J, leaving 6 bases between.

V is TRBV14 and J is TRBJ1-6; no firm D call. The germline V gene has CDR1 SGHDN and CDR2 FVKESK. The CDR3 loop spans 14 amino acids. Trimming left V 0 bases short and J 1 base short, with 1 base between. Here the CDR3 reads CASSQDSYNSPLHF. In DNA, the CDR3 is TGTGCCAGCAGCCAAGATTCCTATAATTCACCCCTCCACTTT.

The table lists this clonotype with many counts. V is TRBV6-4 and J is TRBJ2-3; 11 nucleotides align to TRBD1. In germline, CDR1 is MRHNA, CDR2 SNTAGT. Germline trimming cut 2 bases from V and 2 bases from J; bases unmatched to any gene: 0. This CDR3 comprises 15 residues. This chain's CDR3 is CASSDGQGATDTQYF. CDR3 coding DNA: TGTGCCAGCAGTGACGGACAGGGGGCCACAGATACGCAGTATTTT.